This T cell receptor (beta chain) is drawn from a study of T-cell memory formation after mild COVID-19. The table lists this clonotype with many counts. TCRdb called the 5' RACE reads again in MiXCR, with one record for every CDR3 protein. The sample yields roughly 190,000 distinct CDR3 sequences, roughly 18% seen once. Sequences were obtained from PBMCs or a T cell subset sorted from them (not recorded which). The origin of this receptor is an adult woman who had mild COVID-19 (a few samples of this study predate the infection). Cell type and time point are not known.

CDR3 sequence reads: CASSLGAGGYNEQFF. The CDR3 DNA sequence: TGTGCCAGCAGCTTAGGAGCGGGGGGGTACAATGAGCAGTTCTTC. V and J are TRBV7-2 and TRBJ2-1; 10 bases line up with TRBD2. J lost 4 bases, V lost 1 base, and 1 base had no gene match. The CDR3 totals 15 residues. Germline values: CDR1 SGHTA, CDR2 FQGNSA.